The clone carrying this T cell receptor (beta chain) has a handful of counts. The record originates from a study of OX40 agonist ivuxolimab in advanced cancers. CDR1 and CDR2 from the germline V gene are SGHNT and YENEEA. The V end was cut by 5 bases, the J end by 1 base, with 13 bases between. The CDR3 sequence is 15 residues long. Using immunoSEQ multiplex PCR, the repertoire was profiled, and TCRdb retains in-frame clones only, with some absent. The sample records around 35,000 clones, approximately 81% being singletons. The source material was CD4+ or CD8+ T cells sorted from blood, sampled in a trial of the OX40 agonist ivuxolimab. This sequence originates from an adult with an advanced solid tumor such as melanoma, head and neck, liver or kidney cancer. The J gene is TRBJ2-3, the V gene TRBV11-3, with D possibly being TRBD1 (5 bases). The DNA for the CDR3 is TGTGCCAGCAGCACAGGAGTGGTGGGCACAGATACGCAGTATTTT. This encodes CASSTGVVGTDTQYF.